This TCR beta chain was identified in a study of blood T cell repertoires in COVID-19. Seattle patient enrollment occurred during active infection, with longitudinal follow-up thereafter. The V gene's germline CDR1 is LNHDA and CDR2 SQIVND (reference sequence). This CDR3 region has 13 residues. V gave up 5 bases and J gave up 6 bases, with 11 bases separating them. Sequencing used immunoSEQ multiplex PCR; TCRdb keeps in-frame clones, though not all of them. The table includes over 55,000 clones, about 86% detected once. This chain links TRBV19 with TRBJ1-3; no clear D gene. The sequence was collected from an elderly man with COVID-19, enrolled during active disease. Sample: peripheral blood. This CDR3 reads CASSSNIANTIYF. The CDR3 DNA follows: TGTGCCAGTAGTTCAAACATAGCAAACACCATATATTTT.